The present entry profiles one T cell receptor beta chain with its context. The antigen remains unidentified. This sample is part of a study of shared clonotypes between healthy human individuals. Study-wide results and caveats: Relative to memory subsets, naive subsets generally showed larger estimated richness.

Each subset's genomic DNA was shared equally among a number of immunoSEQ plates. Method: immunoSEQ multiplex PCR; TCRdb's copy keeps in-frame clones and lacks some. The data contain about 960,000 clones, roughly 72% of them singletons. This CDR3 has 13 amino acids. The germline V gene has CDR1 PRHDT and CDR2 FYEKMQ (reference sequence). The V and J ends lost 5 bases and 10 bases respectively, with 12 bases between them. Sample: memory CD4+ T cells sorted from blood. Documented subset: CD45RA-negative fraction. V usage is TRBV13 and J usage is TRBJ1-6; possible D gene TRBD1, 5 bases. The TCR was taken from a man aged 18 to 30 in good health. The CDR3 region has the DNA TGTGCCAGCAGCCGGGACTCCTCCTCACCCCTCCACTTT. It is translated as CASSRDSSSPLHF.